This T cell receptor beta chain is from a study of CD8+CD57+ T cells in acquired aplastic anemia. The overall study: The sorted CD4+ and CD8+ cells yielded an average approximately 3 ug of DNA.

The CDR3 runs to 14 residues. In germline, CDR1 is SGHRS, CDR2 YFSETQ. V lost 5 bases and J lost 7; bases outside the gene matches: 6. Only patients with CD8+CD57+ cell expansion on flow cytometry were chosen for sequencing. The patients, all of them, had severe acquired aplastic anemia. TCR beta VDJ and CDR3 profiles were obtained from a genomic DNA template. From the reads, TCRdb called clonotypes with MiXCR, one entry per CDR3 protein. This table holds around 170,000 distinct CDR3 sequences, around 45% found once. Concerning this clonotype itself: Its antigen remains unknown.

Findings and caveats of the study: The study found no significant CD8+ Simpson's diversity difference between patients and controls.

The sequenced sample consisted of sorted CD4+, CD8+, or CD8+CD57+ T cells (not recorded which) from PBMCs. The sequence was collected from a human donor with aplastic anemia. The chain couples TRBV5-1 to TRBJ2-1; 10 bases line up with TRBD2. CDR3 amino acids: CASSRGLAENEQFF. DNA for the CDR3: TGCGCCAGCAGTAGAGGACTAGCGGAAAATGAGCAGTTCTTC.